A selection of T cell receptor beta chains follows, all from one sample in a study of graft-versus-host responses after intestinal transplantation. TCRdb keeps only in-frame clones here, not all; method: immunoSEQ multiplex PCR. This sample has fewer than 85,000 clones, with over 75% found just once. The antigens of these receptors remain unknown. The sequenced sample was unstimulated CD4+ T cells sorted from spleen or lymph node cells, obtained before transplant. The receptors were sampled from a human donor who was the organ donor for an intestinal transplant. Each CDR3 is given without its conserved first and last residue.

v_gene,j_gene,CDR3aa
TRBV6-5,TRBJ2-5,ASSIMGGETQY
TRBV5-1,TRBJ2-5,ASSSGTVGETQY
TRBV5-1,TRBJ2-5,ASGTGGEETQY
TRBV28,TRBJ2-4,ASSLRAIQY
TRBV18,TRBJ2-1,ASSPPGLAYNEQF
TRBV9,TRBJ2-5,ASSLGTAQETQY
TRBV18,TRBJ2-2,ASSPRQNTGELF
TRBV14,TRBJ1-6,ASSHSGSGSPLH
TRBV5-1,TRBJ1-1,ASSLALTVNTEAF
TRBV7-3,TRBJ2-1,ASSLSSTGREQF
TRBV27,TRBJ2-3,ASRWSSTSTDTQY
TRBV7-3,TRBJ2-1,ASSFRRGNEQF
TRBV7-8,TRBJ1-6,ASSLGTGNSPLH